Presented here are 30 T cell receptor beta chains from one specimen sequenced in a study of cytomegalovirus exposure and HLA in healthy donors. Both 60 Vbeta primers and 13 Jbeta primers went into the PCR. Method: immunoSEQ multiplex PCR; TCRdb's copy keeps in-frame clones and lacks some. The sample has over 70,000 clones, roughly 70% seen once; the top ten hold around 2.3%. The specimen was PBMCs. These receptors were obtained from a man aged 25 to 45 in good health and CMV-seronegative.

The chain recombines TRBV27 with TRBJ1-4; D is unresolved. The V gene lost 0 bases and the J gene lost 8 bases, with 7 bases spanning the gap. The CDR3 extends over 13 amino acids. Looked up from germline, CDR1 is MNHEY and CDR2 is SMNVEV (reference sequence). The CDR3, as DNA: TGTGCCAGCAGTTTATCCAGGTGGGAAAAACTGTTTTTT. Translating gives CASSLSRWEKLFF.

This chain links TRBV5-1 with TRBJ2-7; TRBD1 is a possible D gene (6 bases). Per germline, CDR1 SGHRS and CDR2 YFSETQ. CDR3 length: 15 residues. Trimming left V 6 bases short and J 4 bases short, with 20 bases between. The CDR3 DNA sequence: TGCGCCAGCACCTCTGGCGGGCAGGGGCCTTACGAGCAGTACTTC. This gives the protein CASTSGGQGPYEQYF.

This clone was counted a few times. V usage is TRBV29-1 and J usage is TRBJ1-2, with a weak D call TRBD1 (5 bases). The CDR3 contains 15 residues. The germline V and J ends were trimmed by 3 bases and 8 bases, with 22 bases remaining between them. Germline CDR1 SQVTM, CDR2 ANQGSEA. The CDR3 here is CSVDQEGHYRGGYTF. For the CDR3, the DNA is TGCAGCGTTGATCAGGAGGGCCATTACCGGGGGGGCTACACCTTC. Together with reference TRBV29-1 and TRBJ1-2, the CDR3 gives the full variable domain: SAVISQKPSRDICQRGTSLTIQCQVDSQVTMMFWYRQQPGQSLTLIATANQGSEATYESGFVIDKFPISRPNLTFSTLTVSNMSPEDSSIYLCSVDQEGHYRGGYTFGSGTRLTVV.

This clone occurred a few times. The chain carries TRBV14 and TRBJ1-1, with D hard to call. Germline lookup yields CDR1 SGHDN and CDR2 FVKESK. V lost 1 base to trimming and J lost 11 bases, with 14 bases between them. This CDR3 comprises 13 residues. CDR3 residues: CASSQGAGIKAFF. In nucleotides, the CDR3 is TGTGCCAGCAGCCAAGGGGCGGGGATTAAGGCTTTCTTT.

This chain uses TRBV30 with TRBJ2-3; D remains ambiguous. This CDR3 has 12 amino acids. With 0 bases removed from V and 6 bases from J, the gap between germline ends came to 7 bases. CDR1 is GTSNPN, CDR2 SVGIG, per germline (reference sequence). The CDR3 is CAWSVRRDTQYF. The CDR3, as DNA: TGTGCCTGGAGTGTACGGCGGGATACGCAGTATTTT.

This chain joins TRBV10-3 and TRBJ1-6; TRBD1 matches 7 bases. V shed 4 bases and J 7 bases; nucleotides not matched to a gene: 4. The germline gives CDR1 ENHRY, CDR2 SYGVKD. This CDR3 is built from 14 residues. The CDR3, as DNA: TGTGCCATCAGTGTTCAGGGGGACAATTCACCCCTCCACTTT. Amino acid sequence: CAISVQGDNSPLHF.

The CDR3 region is CASSHPTSGGAYEQYF. The DNA of the CDR3 is TGCGCCAGCAGCCACCCGACTAGCGGGGGGGCCTACGAGCAGTACTTC. V and J are TRBV4-1 and TRBJ2-7; TRBD2 agrees at 14 bases. Germline CDR1 reads MGHRA; CDR2 reads YSYEKL. CDR3 length: 16 amino acids. J lost 2 bases, V lost 3 bases, and 3 bases had no gene match.

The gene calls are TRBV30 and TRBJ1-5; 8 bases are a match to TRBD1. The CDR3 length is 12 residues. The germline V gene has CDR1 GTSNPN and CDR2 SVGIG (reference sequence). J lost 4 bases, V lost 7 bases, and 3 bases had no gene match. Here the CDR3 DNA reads TGTGCCTCAAACAGGGGGAATCAGCCCCAGCATTTT. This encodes CASNRGNQPQHF.

CDR3 residues: CASSDYRGAHEQYF. As DNA, the CDR3 is TGCGCCAGCAGTGACTACAGGGGAGCACACGAGCAGTACTTC. The chain employs TRBV10-1 and TRBJ2-7, with 7 bases aligning to TRBD1. Germline V lookup: CDR1 WNHNN, CDR2 SYGVQD (reference sequence). V was pared by 3 bases and J by 5 bases, with 7 bases of the junction left unmatched. The CDR3 spans 14 residues.

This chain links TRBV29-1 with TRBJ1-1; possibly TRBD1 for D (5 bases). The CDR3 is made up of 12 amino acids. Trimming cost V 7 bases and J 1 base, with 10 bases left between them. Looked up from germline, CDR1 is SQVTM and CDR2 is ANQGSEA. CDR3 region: CSAAGQNTEAFF. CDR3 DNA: TGCAGCGCAGCCGGACAGAACACTGAAGCTTTCTTT. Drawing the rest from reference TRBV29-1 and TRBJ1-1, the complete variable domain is SAVISQKPSRDICQRGTSLTIQCQVDSQVTMMFWYRQQPGQSLTLIATANQGSEATYESGFVIDKFPISRPNLTFSTLTVSNMSPEDSSIYLCSAAGQNTEAFFGQGTRLTVV.

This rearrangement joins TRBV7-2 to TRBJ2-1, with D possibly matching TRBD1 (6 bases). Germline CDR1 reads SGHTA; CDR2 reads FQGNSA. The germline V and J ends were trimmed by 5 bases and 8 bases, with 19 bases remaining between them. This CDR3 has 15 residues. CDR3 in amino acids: CASSPPGTRVDEQFF. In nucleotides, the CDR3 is TGTGCCAGCAGCCCACCCGGGACAAGGGTGGATGAGCAGTTCTTC.

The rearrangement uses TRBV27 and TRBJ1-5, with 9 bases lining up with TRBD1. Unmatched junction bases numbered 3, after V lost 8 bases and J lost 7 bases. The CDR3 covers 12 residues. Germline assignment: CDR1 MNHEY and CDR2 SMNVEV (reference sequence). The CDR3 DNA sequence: TGTGCCAGCGGGACAGGGAACCAGCCCCAGCATTTT. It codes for CASGTGNQPQHF.

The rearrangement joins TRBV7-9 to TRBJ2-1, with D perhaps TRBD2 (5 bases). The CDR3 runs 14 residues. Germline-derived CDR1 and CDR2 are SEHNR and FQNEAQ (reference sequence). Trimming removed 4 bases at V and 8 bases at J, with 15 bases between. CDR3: CASSSTPSGDEQFF. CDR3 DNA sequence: TGTGCCAGCAGCTCCACCCCGTCCGGGGATGAGCAGTTCTTC.

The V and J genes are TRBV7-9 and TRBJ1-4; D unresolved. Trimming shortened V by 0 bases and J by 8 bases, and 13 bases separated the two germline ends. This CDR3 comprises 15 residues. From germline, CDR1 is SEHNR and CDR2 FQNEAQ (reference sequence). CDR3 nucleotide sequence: TGTGCCAGCAGCTTAGCGCGAGGATCTGGGGAAAAACTGTTTTTT. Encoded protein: CASSLARGSGEKLFF.

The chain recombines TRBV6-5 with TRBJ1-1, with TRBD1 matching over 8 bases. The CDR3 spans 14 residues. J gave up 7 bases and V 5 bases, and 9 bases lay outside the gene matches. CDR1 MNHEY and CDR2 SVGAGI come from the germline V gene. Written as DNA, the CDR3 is TGTGCCAGCAGTCCATTGGGACAGGTGTATGAAGCTTTCTTT. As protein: CASSPLGQVYEAFF.

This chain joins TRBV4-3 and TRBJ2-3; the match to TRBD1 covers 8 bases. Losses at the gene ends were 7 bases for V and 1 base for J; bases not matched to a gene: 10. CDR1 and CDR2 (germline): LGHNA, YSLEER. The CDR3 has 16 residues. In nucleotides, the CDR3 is TGCGCCAGCATCGGACAGGGTCCACTCGGCACAGATACGCAGTATTTT. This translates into CASIGQGPLGTDTQYF.

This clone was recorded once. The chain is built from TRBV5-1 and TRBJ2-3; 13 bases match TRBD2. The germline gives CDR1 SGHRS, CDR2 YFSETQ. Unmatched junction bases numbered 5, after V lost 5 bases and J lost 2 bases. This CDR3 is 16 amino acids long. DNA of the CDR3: TGCGCCAGCAGGGCCGGGACTAGCGGGGTCACAGATACGCAGTATTTT. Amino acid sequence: CASRAGTSGVTDTQYF. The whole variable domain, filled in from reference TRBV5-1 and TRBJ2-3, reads KAGVTQTPRYLIKTRGQQVTLSCSPISGHRSVSWYQQTPGQGLQFLFEYFSETQRNKGNFPGRFSGRQFSNSRSEMNVSTLELGDSALYLCASRAGTSGVTDTQYFGPGTRLTVL.

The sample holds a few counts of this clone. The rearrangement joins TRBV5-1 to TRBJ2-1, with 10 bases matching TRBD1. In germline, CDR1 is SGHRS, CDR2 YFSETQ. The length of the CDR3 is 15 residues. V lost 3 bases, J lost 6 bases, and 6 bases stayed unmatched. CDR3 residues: CASSSGDRGPNEQFF. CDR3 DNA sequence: TGCGCCAGCAGCTCGGGGGACAGGGGACCCAATGAGCAGTTCTTC.

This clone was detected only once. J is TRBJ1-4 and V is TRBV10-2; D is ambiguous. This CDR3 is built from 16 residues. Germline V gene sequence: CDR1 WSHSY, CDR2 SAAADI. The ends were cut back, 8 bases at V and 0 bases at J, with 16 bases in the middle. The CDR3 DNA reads TGCGCCAGCCGTGGAGGAGTCAGTGCAACTAATGAAAAACTGTTTTTT. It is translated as CASRGGVSATNEKLFF.

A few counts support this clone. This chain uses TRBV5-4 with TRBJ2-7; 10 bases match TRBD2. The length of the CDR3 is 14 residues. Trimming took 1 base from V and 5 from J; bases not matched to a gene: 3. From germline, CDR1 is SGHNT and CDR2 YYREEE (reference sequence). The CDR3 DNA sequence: TGTGCCAGCAGCTTGCCTAGCGGGAGTGACGAGCAGTACTTC. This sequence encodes CASSLPSGSDEQYF.

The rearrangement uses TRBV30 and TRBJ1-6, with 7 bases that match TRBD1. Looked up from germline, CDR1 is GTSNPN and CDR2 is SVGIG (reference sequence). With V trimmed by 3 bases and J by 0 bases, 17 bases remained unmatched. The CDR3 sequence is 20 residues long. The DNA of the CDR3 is TGTGCCTGGAGAAGGACGGGACAGCTCTCCAAGAGCTCCTATAATTCACCCCTCCACTTT. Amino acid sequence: CAWRRTGQLSKSSYNSPLHF.

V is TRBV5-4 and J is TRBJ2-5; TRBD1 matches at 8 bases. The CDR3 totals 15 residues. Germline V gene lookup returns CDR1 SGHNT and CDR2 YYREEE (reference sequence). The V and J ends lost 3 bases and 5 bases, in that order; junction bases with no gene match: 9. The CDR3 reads CASSSLGQGGETQYF. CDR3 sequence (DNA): TGTGCCAGCAGCTCCCTTGGACAGGGCGGCGAGACCCAGTACTTC.

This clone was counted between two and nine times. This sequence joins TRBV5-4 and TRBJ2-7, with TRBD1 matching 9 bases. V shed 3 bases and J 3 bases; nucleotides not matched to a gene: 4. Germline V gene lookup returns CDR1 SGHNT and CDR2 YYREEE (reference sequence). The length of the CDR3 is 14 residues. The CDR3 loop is CASSSRDRVYEQYF. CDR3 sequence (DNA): TGTGCCAGCAGCTCCCGGGACAGGGTCTACGAGCAGTACTTC. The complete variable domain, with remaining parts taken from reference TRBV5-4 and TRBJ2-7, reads ETGVTQSPTHLIKTRGQQVTLRCSSQSGHNTVSWYQQALGQGPQFIFQYYREEENGRGNFPPRFSGLQFPNYSSELNVNALELDDSALYLCASSSRDRVYEQYFGPGTRLTVT.

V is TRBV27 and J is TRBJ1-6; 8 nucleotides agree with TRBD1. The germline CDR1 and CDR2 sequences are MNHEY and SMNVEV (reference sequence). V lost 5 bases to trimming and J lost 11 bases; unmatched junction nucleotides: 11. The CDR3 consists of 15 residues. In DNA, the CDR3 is TGTGCCAGCAGTCCCTGGGCCGGGACAGGCACACCCCTCCACTTT. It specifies CASSPWAGTGTPLHF.

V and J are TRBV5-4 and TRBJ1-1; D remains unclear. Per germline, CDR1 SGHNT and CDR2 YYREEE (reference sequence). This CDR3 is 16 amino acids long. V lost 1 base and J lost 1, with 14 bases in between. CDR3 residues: CASSLFEGLGNTEAFF. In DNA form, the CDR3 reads TGTGCCAGCAGCTTGTTCGAGGGTCTCGGGAACACTGAAGCTTTCTTT.

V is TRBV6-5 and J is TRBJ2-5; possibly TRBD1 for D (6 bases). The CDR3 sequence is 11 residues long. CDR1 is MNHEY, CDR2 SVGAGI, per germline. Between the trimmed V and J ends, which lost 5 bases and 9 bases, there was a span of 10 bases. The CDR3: CASSAPGAQYF. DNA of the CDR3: TGTGCCAGCAGTGCCCCAGGGGCCCAGTACTTC.

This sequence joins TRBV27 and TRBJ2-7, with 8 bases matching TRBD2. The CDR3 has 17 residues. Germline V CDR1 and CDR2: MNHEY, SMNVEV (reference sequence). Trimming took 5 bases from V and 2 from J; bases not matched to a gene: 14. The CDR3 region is CASSPRASGSGTYEQYF. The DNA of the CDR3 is TGTGCCAGCAGTCCCCGCGCTAGCGGGTCGGGAACCTACGAGCAGTACTTC.

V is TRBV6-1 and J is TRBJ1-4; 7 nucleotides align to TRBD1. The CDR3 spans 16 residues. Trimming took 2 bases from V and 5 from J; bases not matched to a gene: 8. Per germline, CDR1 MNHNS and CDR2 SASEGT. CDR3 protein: CASSERGRGENEKLFF. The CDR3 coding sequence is TGTGCCAGCAGTGAAAGGGGGCGGGGGGAAAATGAAAAACTGTTTTTT.

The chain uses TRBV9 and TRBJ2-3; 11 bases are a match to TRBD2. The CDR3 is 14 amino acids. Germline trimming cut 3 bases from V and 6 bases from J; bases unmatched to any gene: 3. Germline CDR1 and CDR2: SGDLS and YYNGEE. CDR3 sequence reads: CASSELAGVDTQYF. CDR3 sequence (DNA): TGTGCCAGCAGCGAACTAGCGGGGGTGGATACGCAGTATTTT. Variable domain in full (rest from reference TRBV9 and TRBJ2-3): DSGVTQTPKHLITATGQRVTLRCSPRSGDLSVYWYQQSLDQGLQFLIQYYNGEERAKGNILERFSAQQFPDLHSELNLSSLELGDSALYFCASSELAGVDTQYFGPGTRLTVL.

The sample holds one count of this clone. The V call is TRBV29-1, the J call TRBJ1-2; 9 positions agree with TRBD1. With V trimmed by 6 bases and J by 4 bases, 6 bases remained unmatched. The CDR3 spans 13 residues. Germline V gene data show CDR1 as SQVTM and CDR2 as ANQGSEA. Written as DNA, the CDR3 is TGCAGCGTCGCCGGGACAGGGTTCTATGGCTACACCTTC. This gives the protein CSVAGTGFYGYTF.